One sample yielded the 20 T cell receptor beta chains listed below, sequenced in a study of blood T cell repertoires in COVID-19. The method was immunoSEQ multiplex PCR; TCRdb's version includes in-frame clones alone and lacks a portion of them. Among more than 80,000 clones listed, about 88% were seen once. Input material: peripheral blood. The receptors originated from a man in his forties with acute or convalescent COVID-19.

The rearrangement joins TRBV30 to TRBJ1-1; weak D call: TRBD1 (5 bases). V lost 0 bases and J lost 11, with 16 bases in between. Germline CDR1 is GTSNPN and CDR2 is SVGIG (reference sequence). The CDR3 sequence is 13 residues long. The CDR3 region has the DNA TGTGCCTGGAGTGTATTGGGGGGGTGGGATGCTTTCTTT. This codes for CAWSVLGGWDAFF.

This chain joins TRBV3-1 (or the pseudogene TRBV3-2) and TRBJ2-2; possible D gene TRBD1, 6 bases. The CDR3 has 17 residues. Germline CDR1 and CDR2: LGHDT and YNNKEL (reference sequence). V gave up 0 bases and J gave up 3 bases, with 14 bases separating them. The CDR3: CASSQDWAGDDTGELFF. The DNA of the CDR3 is TGTGCCAGCAGCCAAGATTGGGCAGGGGACGACACCGGGGAGCTGTTTTTT.

The chain carries TRBV7-2 and TRBJ1-1; 7 bases are a match to TRBD1. Germline assignment: CDR1 SGHTA and CDR2 FQGNSA. With 7 bases clipped from V and 2 bases from J, the junction kept 4 bases outside the gene matches. This CDR3 region has 13 residues. This CDR3 reads CASIDRANTEAFF. Here the CDR3 DNA reads TGTGCCAGCATCGACAGGGCTAACACTGAAGCTTTCTTT.

This clone is a singleton in its sample. The chain couples TRBV18 to TRBJ2-1, with 9 bases fitting TRBD2. CDR3 length: 16 residues. V gave up 3 bases and J gave up 4 bases; unmatched junction bases: 7. Germline V gives CDR1 KGHSH, CDR2 LQKENI. The CDR3 DNA reads TGTGCCAGCTCACCGGAAGGGCTAGCGGGATACAATGAGCAGTTCTTC. This sequence encodes CASSPEGLAGYNEQFF.

This clone was found a few times. The CDR3 nucleotides are TGTGCCAGCAGACCCGGGACAGCCCAGCGTAGCGAGCAGTACTTC. Its translation: CASRPGTAQRSEQYF. The chain combines TRBV6-5 with TRBJ2-7, with 7 bases fitting TRBD1. Germline V CDR1 and CDR2: MNHEY, SVGAGI. The CDR3 runs 15 residues. Losses at the gene ends were 6 bases for V and 6 bases for J; bases not matched to a gene: 14.

This chain joins TRBV6-5 and TRBJ1-6; 9 bases are a match to TRBD1. Per the germline V gene, CDR1 is MNHEY and CDR2 is SVGAGI. This CDR3 is built from 15 residues. With V trimmed by 10 bases and J by 7 bases, 11 bases remained unmatched. For the CDR3, the DNA is TGTGCCACCCCGAGGGGGACAGGGCTCAATTCACCCCTCCACTTT. The encoded protein is CATPRGTGLNSPLHF.

The chain uses TRBV7-9 and TRBJ2-3; perhaps TRBD1 as D (6 bases). Per germline, CDR1 SEHNR and CDR2 FQNEAQ (reference sequence). Trimming removed 1 base from V and 2 bases from J, with 13 bases in between. The CDR3 length is 16 residues. The CDR3 nucleotides read TGTGCCAGCAGCTTAGTCCCAGGGGCCCCCACAGATACGCAGTATTTT. This encodes CASSLVPGAPTDTQYF.

This clone was seen only a few times. The V call is TRBV20-1, the J call TRBJ2-3; 7 positions match TRBD2. Germline-derived CDR1 and CDR2 are DFQATT and SNEGSKA (reference sequence). This CDR3 region has 18 residues. V shed 3 bases, J shed 6 bases, and the junction held 21 bases outside the gene matches. Here the CDR3 DNA reads TGCAGTGCTAGTCATAGTATATTGCGGGAGCCCGGTGGTGATACGCAGTATTTT. It specifies CSASHSILREPGGDTQYF.

This clone was picked up one time. The chain is built from TRBV28 and TRBJ2-3; no reliable D call. This CDR3 is built from 12 residues. Trimming cost V 5 bases and J 6 bases, with 9 bases left between them. CDR1 and CDR2 (germline): MDHEN, SYDVKM. CDR3 coding DNA: TGTGCCAGCAGTACTGAGGTTGATACGCAGTATTTT. This translates into CASSTEVDTQYF.

This clone was counted only a few times. This sequence joins TRBV19 and TRBJ2-2; no definite D call. In germline, CDR1 is LNHDA, CDR2 SQIVND (reference sequence). Trimming removed 7 bases at V and 7 bases at J, with 10 bases between. The CDR3 contains 12 residues. The CDR3 DNA is TGTGCCAGTATGGAGTCCGTCGGGGAGCTGTTTTTT. This codes for CASMESVGELFF.

The rearrangement uses TRBV11-2 and TRBJ2-5; 7 nucleotides match TRBD1. The CDR3 is made up of 15 amino acids. CDR1 and CDR2 (germline): SGHAT, FQNNGV. V dropped 5 bases and J dropped 2; count of bases not matched to a gene: 8. CDR3 residues: CASSQGTAYQETQYF. The CDR3 nucleotides are TGTGCCAGCAGCCAAGGGACAGCCTATCAAGAGACCCAGTACTTC.

This chain joins TRBV5-4 and TRBJ2-7, with D maybe TRBD1 (5 bases). This CDR3 has 15 amino acids. V gave up 1 base and J gave up 3 bases, with 14 bases separating them. Germline CDR1 is SGHNT and CDR2 is YYREEE (reference sequence). The CDR3 region is CASSLRTQGSYEQYF. The CDR3 DNA follows: TGTGCCAGCAGCTTGAGGACCCAGGGCAGCTACGAGCAGTACTTC.

This clone was seen many times. The genes are TRBV6-1 and TRBJ1-6; D gene ambiguous. The germline V gene encodes CDR1 MNHNS and CDR2 SASEGT. CDR3 size: 14 residues. The V gene lost 2 bases and the J gene lost 9 bases, with 11 bases spanning the gap. CDR3 bases: TGTGCCAGCAGTGAAAGGCCCGGGTTTTCACCCCTCCACTTT. Protein sequence: CASSERPGFSPLHF.

This chain links TRBV11-3 with TRBJ2-7; 9 bases line up with TRBD1. Germline V gene sequence: CDR1 SGHNT, CDR2 YENEEA. The CDR3 runs 16 residues. V lost 5 bases, J lost 3 bases, and 11 bases stayed unmatched. This chain's CDR3 is CASSPRTGGLDYEQYF. CDR3 DNA: TGTGCCAGCAGCCCACGAACAGGGGGCCTGGACTACGAGCAGTACTTC.

This sequence joins TRBV18 and TRBJ1-5; D is undetermined. V was cut by 2 bases and J by 3 bases, with 8 bases left in between. The germline gives CDR1 KGHSH, CDR2 LQKENI. The CDR3 totals 14 residues. The CDR3 DNA sequence: TGTGCCAGCTCACCATCGGGTTACAATCAGCCCCAGCATTTT. Protein: CASSPSGYNQPQHF.

The chain is built from TRBV30 and TRBJ1-2; D not certain. Per the germline V gene, CDR1 is GTSNPN and CDR2 is SVGIG (reference sequence). This CDR3 has 17 residues. Deletions cut 0 bases from V and 0 bases from J, with 17 bases between. CDR3 protein: CAWSVRSYGSTNYGYTF. DNA for the CDR3: TGTGCCTGGAGTGTAAGGTCGTACGGTAGCACTAACTATGGCTACACCTTC.

The V gene is TRBV7-2, the J gene TRBJ1-5; TRBD1 aligns across 8 bases. Germline V gene data show CDR1 as SGHTA and CDR2 as FQGNSA. The CDR3 is 15 amino acids. V was pared by 3 bases and J by 5 bases, with 6 bases of the junction left unmatched. DNA of the CDR3: TGTGCCAGCAGCTTGGGACCACAGGGGGATCAGCCCCAGCATTTT. It translates to CASSLGPQGDQPQHF. The whole variable domain, remainder taken from reference TRBV7-2 and TRBJ1-5, is GAGVSQSPSNKVTEKGKDVELRCDPISGHTALYWYRQSLGQGLEFLIYFQGNSAPDKSGLPSDRFSAERTGGSVSTLTIQRTQQEDSAVYLCASSLGPQGDQPQHFGDGTRLSIL.

The V call is TRBV19, the J call TRBJ2-5; tentative D call: TRBD1 (6 bases). Germline V gives CDR1 LNHDA, CDR2 SQIVND (reference sequence). The ends were cut back, 3 bases at V and 0 bases at J, with 8 bases in the middle. The CDR3 is 14 amino acids. The CDR3 sequence: CASSIRGYQETQYF. Written as DNA, the CDR3 is TGTGCCAGTAGTATTAGGGGGTACCAAGAGACCCAGTACTTC.

The chain couples TRBV11-3 to TRBJ2-1; 10 bases are a match to TRBD2. The CDR3 consists of 15 residues. The trim removed 3 bases at V and 6 bases at J, leaving 5 bases unmatched. From germline, CDR1 is SGHNT and CDR2 YENEEA. The CDR3 sequence: CASSLSSGGLNEQFF. For the CDR3, the DNA is TGTGCCAGCAGCTTGTCTAGCGGGGGACTCAATGAGCAGTTCTTC.

With respect to this clone: Other DNA sequences in this sample translate to the same CDR3. The rearrangement links TRBV5-1 to TRBJ1-5; D might be TRBD1 (6 bases). The CDR3 covers 15 residues. Germline lookup yields CDR1 SGHRS and CDR2 YFSETQ. The germline V and J ends were trimmed by 0 bases and 2 bases, with 9 bases remaining between them. The CDR3 reads CASSLEGVGNQPQHF. The CDR3 nucleotides read TGCGCCAGCAGCTTGGAGGGGGTGGGCAATCAGCCCCAGCATTTT.